The sequence of this T cell receptor (beta chain) was determined in a study of blood T cells in healthy people across ages. Sample-barcoded 5' priming and a J-beta primer mix drove a second PCR of roughly 6 to 12 cycles. MiXCR, run by TCRdb on the 5' RACE reads, gives a single entry per CDR3 protein. The sample contains 850,000 to 1,100,000 distinct CDR3 sequences, more than 30% of which appear only once. Overall study findings and caveats: Roughly linearly, TCR beta diversity per million T cells fell as age increased.

CDR3 length: 14 amino acids. Per the germline V gene, CDR1 is SGHRS and CDR2 is YFSETQ. This clonotype turned up a few times. What it binds is unknown. A junction boundary mismatches the germline segment, possibly from a read error. The chain joins TRBV5-1 to TRBJ2-3; possible D gene TRBD1, 5 bases. Specimen: blood. This TCR derives from a young man in good health. This CDR3 is CASSLIPGTGTQYF. DNA of the CDR3: TGCGCCAGCAGCTTGATTCCAGGCACAGGTACGCAGTATTTT.